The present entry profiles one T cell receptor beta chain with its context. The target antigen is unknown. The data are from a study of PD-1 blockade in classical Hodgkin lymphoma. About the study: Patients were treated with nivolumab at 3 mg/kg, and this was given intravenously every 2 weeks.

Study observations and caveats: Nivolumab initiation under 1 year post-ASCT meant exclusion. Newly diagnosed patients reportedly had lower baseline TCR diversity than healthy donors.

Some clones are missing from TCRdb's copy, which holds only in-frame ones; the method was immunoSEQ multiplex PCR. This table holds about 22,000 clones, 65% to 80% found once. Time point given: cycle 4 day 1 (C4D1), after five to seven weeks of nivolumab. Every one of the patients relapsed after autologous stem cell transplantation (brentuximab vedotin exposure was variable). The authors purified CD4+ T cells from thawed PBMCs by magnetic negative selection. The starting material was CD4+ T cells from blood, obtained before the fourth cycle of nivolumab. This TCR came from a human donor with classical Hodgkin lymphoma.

CDR3 sequence: CASSPCGPSRGPGNTIYF. CDR3 sequence (DNA): TGTGCCAGCAGCCCCTGTGGGCCGAGCAGGGGCCCTGGAAACACCATATATTTT. The rearrangement joins TRBV21-1 to TRBJ1-3; the table's D call, TRBD1, was not checked against the DNA. TRBV21-1 corresponds to a pseudogene. The CDR3 has 18 amino acids.